The 27 T cell receptor beta chains below come from one sample, sequenced in a study of tumor and adjacent non-tumor tissue in lung cancer. The library came from three nested PCR rounds adapted from ARM-PCR protocols. TCRdb redid the calling of the multiplex PCR reads with MiXCR, one entry per CDR3 protein. The repertoire includes roughly 44,000 distinct CDR3 sequences, more than 60% of them detected once, and roughly 19% sits in the top ten. RNA was extracted from bulk tissue without any cell sorting. Distant lung tissue was collected more than 3 cm away from the tumor edge. The sequencing sample was made of distant non-tumor lung tissue. These TCRs come from a woman in her thirties or forties with non-small cell lung cancer.

Points on this clonotype: A much more abundant neighbour one base away suggests this may be a read error. The DNA of the CDR3 is TGTGCCAGCAGTTTAAAAGTAGGGGCGGAAGCTTTCTTT. This translates into CASSLKVGAEAFF. The chain is built from TRBV12-3 or TRBV12-4 and TRBJ1-1; weak D call: TRBD1 (5 bases). V lost 2 bases and J lost 8, with 12 bases in between. The CDR3 has 13 amino acids.

Concerning this clonotype itself: Possible read error: a much larger clone is one base away. The rearrangement uses TRBV10-1 and TRBJ2-7; TRBD1 might be the D (5 bases). CDR1 and CDR2 (germline): WNHNN, SYGVQD (reference sequence). Trimming pared 10 bases from V and 3 bases from J, leaving 19 bases between. The CDR3 spans 14 residues. The CDR3 reads CAIPPTRVRYEQYF. The CDR3 nucleotides read TGCGCCATCCCCCCGACCAGGGTGCGCTACGAGCAGTACTTC.

Only a few counts were recorded for this clonotype. One end of the junction fails to match germline, which may point to a read error. The V call is TRBV11-1, the J call TRBJ2-1; TRBD2 agrees at 9 bases. The CDR3 loop spans 16 amino acids. The V gene's germline CDR1 is SGHAT and CDR2 FQDESV (reference sequence). DNA for the CDR3: TGTGCCAGCAGCCCGGGGACTAGCCGAACCTACACTGAGCAGTTCTTC. This sequence encodes CASSPGTSRTYTEQFF.

The J gene is TRBJ2-7, the V gene TRBV10-2; the D gene could be TRBD1 or TRBD2 (5 bases each). This CDR3 has 14 amino acids. Germline lookup yields CDR1 WSHSY and CDR2 SAAADI. Trimming removed 7 bases from V and 6 bases from J, with 19 bases in between. In nucleotides, the CDR3 is TGCGCCAGCAAATTGACGCCTTGTGGGGGCGAGCAGTACTTC. Translation: CASKLTPCGGEQYF.

This clonotype was counted many times. The J gene is TRBJ2-7, the V gene TRBV7-9; 8 bases are shared with TRBD1. After removal of 5 bases from V and 5 bases from J, the junction contained 8 bases not matched to a gene. Looked up from germline, CDR1 is SEHNR and CDR2 is FQNEAQ (reference sequence). This CDR3 region has 14 residues. Here the CDR3 DNA reads TGTGCCAGCAGCCATGGACAGGGAAGAAACGAGCAGTACTTC. Translated: CASSHGQGRNEQYF. The complete variable domain, with remaining parts taken from reference TRBV7-9 and TRBJ2-7, reads DTGVSQNPRHKITKRGQNVTFRCDPISEHNRLYWYRQTLGQGPEFLTYFQNEAQLEKSRLLSDRFSAERPKGSFSTLEIQRTEQGDSAMYLCASSHGQGRNEQYFGPGTRLTVT.

The chain has TRBV11-2 and TRBJ2-3, with TRBD1 identical over 12 bases. CDR3 length equals 18 residues. Germline assignment: CDR1 SGHAT and CDR2 FQNNGV. The ends lost 5 bases at V and 8 bases at J; junction bases unmatched: 17. CDR3 amino acids: CASSNYNDPGQGAGTQYF. DNA for the CDR3: TGTGCCAGCAGCAACTATAACGATCCGGGACAGGGGGCAGGTACGCAGTATTTT.

Concerning this clonotype itself: Germline and junction disagree at one end, which may indicate a read error. The genes are TRBV4-2 and TRBJ2-1; 8 bases agree with TRBD1. This CDR3 region has 15 residues. Germline lookup yields CDR1 LGHNA and CDR2 YNFKEQ. The CDR3 region is CASDPGQEAYNEQLF. CDR3 nucleotides: TGTGCCAGCGACCCGGGACAGGAAGCCTACAATGAGCAGCTCTTC.

Of note for this clonotype: At one end, the junction sequence differs from germline, possibly due to a read error. The chain recombines TRBV10-3 with TRBJ1-3; D might be TRBD1 (5 bases). CDR1 ENHRY and CDR2 SYGVKD come from the germline V gene. The CDR3 spans 15 residues. CDR3 protein: CAITRDINSGDTIYF. CDR3 nucleotides: TGTGCCATCACCAGGGATATCAACTCTGGAGACACCATATACTTT.

This clonotype appeared a few times. The junction differs from germline at one of its ends, possibly a read error. V is TRBV6-6 and J is TRBJ2-1; D may be TRBD2 (6 bases). Germline values: CDR1 MNHNY, CDR2 SVGAGI (reference sequence). This CDR3 contains 15 residues. The DNA of the CDR3 is TGTGTCAGCAGTCCCCCCGGGAGCTCCTACAACGAGCAGTTCTTC. Translating gives CVSSPPGSSYNEQFF.

In its sample, this clonotype was seen once. This chain joins TRBV5-1 and TRBJ1-2; possible D gene TRBD1, 6 bases. This CDR3 has 14 residues. Germline lookup yields CDR1 SGHRS and CDR2 YFSETQ. Trimming shortened V by 4 bases and J by 12 bases, and 22 bases separated the two germline ends. The CDR3: CASSPRGTPDAHTF. The CDR3 nucleotides read TGCGCCAGCAGCCCTAGAGGGACACCGGACGCTCACACCTTC.

This clonotype was seen more than once but under ten times. J is TRBJ1-5 and V is TRBV19; 11 bases map to TRBD1. Per the germline V gene, CDR1 is LNHDA and CDR2 is SQIVND (reference sequence). This CDR3 region has 15 residues. Germline trimming cut 6 bases from V and 4 bases from J; bases unmatched to any gene: 5. The CDR3 protein is CASRPGTGGNQPQHF. The CDR3 bases are TGTGCCAGTAGACCCGGGACAGGGGGGAATCAGCCCCAGCATTTT. Full variable domain (rest looked up from reference TRBV19 and TRBJ1-5): DGGITQSPKYLFRKEGQNVTLSCEQNLNHDAMYWYRQDPGQGLRLIYYSQIVNDFQKGDIAEGYSVSREKKESFPLTVTSAQKNPTAFYLCASRPGTGGNQPQHFGDGTRLSIL.

Of note for this clonotype: An end of the junction does not agree with germline; a read error may underlie this. The chain combines TRBV2 with TRBJ2-5; 13 bases fit TRBD2. Looked up from germline, CDR1 is SNHLY and CDR2 is FYNNEI. The CDR3 spans 14 residues. The CDR3 loop is CASSGTSGSRTQYF. The CDR3 nucleotides read TGTGCCAGCAGTGGGACTAGCGGGAGCCGGACCCAGTACTTT.

Of note for this clonotype: Without the conserved terminal phenylalanine or tryptophan, this CDR3 likely stems from a read error. The limits of the CDR3 on the DNA are not certain, so only TCRdb's listed CDR3 is given. This chain connects TRBV6-2 or TRBV6-3 to TRBJ2-5; the DNA was not compared with TRBD2, the D call given in the table. The CDR3 is 14 residues long, counting both termini. Per the germline V gene, CDR1 is MNHEY and CDR2 is SVGEGT. The CDR3 spells CASSRTSGSGDPVL.

About this clonotype itself: A clone one base away is much larger, so this may be a read error. This sequence joins TRBV30 and TRBJ2-1; D unresolved. The CDR3 sequence is 11 residues long. The germline gives CDR1 GTSNPN, CDR2 SVGIG (reference sequence). CDR3 residues: CVWSLGGEQFF. The CDR3, as DNA: TGTGTCTGGAGCCTTGGCGGCGAGCAGTTCTTC.

Of note for this clonotype: A read error may produce the germline difference seen at one junction end. The chain carries TRBV5-4 and TRBJ2-7, with a possible D match to TRBD2 (6 bases). From germline, CDR1 is SGHNT and CDR2 YYREEE (reference sequence). This CDR3 contains 14 residues. The CDR3 protein is CASSPSERAGEHYF. CDR3 sequence (DNA): TGTGCCAGCAGCCCTAGCGAGAGGGCCGGGGAGCACTACTTC.

The table lists this clonotype with many counts. J is TRBJ2-7 and V is TRBV28; a possible D gene is TRBD1 (5 bases). CDR3 length: 14 residues. Germline CDR1 and CDR2: MDHEN and SYDVKM. With 11 bases removed from V and 2 bases from J, the gap between germline ends came to 19 bases. Here the CDR3 DNA reads TGTGCCTCCCAAGGGGCAACGCCGACCTACGAGCAGTACTTC. Encoded protein: CASQGATPTYEQYF.

Points on this clonotype: The CDR3 carries no conserved terminal phenylalanine or tryptophan, so it likely arises from a read error. Because the CDR3's place on the DNA is in doubt, the DNA is left out and the CDR3 is given as listed by TCRdb. V is TRBV5-1 and J is TRBJ1-1; the DNA was not compared with TRBD1, the D call given in the table. The CDR3 contains 16 residues when both ends are counted. Germline loops: CDR1 SGHRS, CDR2 YFSETQ. CDR3 amino acids: CASSPTITQGNTEAFY.

This clonotype is classed as medium-sized (0.01 to 0.1%). This rearrangement joins TRBV11-2 to TRBJ1-2, with TRBD1 matching over 7 bases. V shed 8 bases and J 8 bases; nucleotides not matched to a gene: 14. Germline values: CDR1 SGHAT, CDR2 FQNNGV. CDR3 length equals 14 residues. The CDR3 loop is CASGYGTAGGGYTF. Here the CDR3 DNA reads TGTGCCAGCGGCTACGGGACAGCCGGGGGAGGCTACACCTTC. Variable domain in full (rest from reference TRBV11-2 and TRBJ1-2): EAGVAQSPRYKIIEKRQSVAFWCNPISGHATLYWYQQILGQGPKLLIQFQNNGVVDDSQLPKDRFSAERLKGVDSTLKIQPAKLEDSAVYLCASGYGTAGGGYTFGSGTRLTVV.

With respect to this clonotype: One end of the junction varies from germline; a read error may be responsible. This chain links TRBV7-8 with TRBJ1-6; weak D call: TRBD1 (5 bases). The CDR3 spans 18 residues. CDR1 is SGHVS and CDR2 is FQNEAQ in the germline V gene. DNA of the CDR3: TGTGCCAGCAGCTTGAGCGGCGGGGTGACAGCCTTGTATTCATCCCTCTACTTT. It yields the protein CASSLSGGVTALYSSLYF.

Remarks on this clonotype: One end of the junction is discordant with germline, which a read error may explain. V usage is TRBV6-5 and J usage is TRBJ1-6; D gene ambiguous. The CDR3 runs 18 residues. CDR1 MNHEY and CDR2 SVGAGI come from the germline V gene. The CDR3 sequence is CASSYLSSPGSYNSALHF. The DNA for the CDR3 is TGTGCAAGCAGTTACTTGAGTTCCCCGGGATCCTATAATTCAGCCCTCCACTTT.

Turning to this clonotype: The junction shows a germline mismatch at one end, possibly a read error. The genes are TRBV20-1 and TRBJ1-6; perhaps TRBD1 as D (6 bases). The CDR3 spans 17 residues. Germline CDR1 DFQATT, CDR2 SNEGSKA (reference sequence). CDR3 bases: TGCAGTGCTACTGATTCGGGGGCGGGCTCCTATAATTCACCCCTCCGCTTT. This encodes CSATDSGAGSYNSPLRF.

Regarding this clonotype: The junction differs from germline at one of its ends, possibly a read error. The V gene is TRBV6-1, the J gene TRBJ1-5; D is uncertain. This CDR3 has 15 amino acids. Germline V gives CDR1 MNHNS, CDR2 SASEGT. The CDR3 DNA sequence: TGTGCCAGCAGTAGAGGGCAGGCAGATGCTCAGTCCCAGCATTTT. It encodes CASSRGQADAQSQHF.

V and J are TRBV6-2 or TRBV6-3 and TRBJ2-5, with 7 bases aligning to TRBD2. The CDR3 has 15 amino acids. Germline V gene data show CDR1 as MNHEY and CDR2 as SVGEGT. CDR3 region: CASGLVGVGEETQYF. Written as DNA, the CDR3 is TGTGCTAGCGGACTAGTGGGAGTTGGGGAAGAGACCCAGTACTTC.

CDR3 amino acids: CASSLAPGQRNIQYF. In nucleotides, the CDR3 is TGTGCCAGCAGTTTGGCCCCCGGTCAGCGAAACATTCAGTACTTC. The J gene is TRBJ2-4, the V gene TRBV28, with unresolved D. CDR3 size: 15 residues. Germline V gene data show CDR1 as MDHEN and CDR2 as SYDVKM. V lost 3 bases and J lost 6, with 15 bases in between. Complete variable domain (other parts from reference TRBV28 and TRBJ2-4): DVKVTQSSRYLVKRTGEKVFLECVQDMDHENMFWYRQDPGLGLRLIYFSYDVKMKEKGDIPEGYSVSREKKERFSLILESASTNQTSMYLCASSLAPGQRNIQYFGAGTRLSVL.

As for this clonotype: Since no conserved phenylalanine or tryptophan closes the CDR3, a read error is the likely cause. The chain links TRBV11-2 to TRBJ2-5, with D hard to call. Germline V lookup: CDR1 SGHAT, CDR2 FQNNGV. There are 16 residues in the CDR3. CDR3 residues: CASSFTNVGIGEIQYL. As DNA, the CDR3 is TGTGCCAGCAGCTTCACAAACGTGGGGATCGGAGAGATCCAGTACCTC.

Concerning this clonotype: This may come from a read error, since a much larger clone is one base off. This chain links TRBV14 with TRBJ1-1; D is unresolved. CDR1 SGHDN and CDR2 FVKESK come from the germline V gene. The CDR3 extends over 13 amino acids. The CDR3 loop reads CASTQTLNTEAFF. CDR3 in DNA: TGTGCCAGCACCCAAACTTTGAACACTGAAGCTTTCTTT.

This clonotype came up a few times. With a much larger clone just one base away, this may be a read error. V and J are TRBV6-1 and TRBJ2-2, with 9 nucleotides matching TRBD1. CDR3 size: 14 residues. Losses at the gene ends were 10 bases for V and 2 bases for J; bases not matched to a gene: 5. The germline V gene encodes CDR1 MNHNS and CDR2 SASEGT. CDR3 residues: CANSTGGNTGELFF. The CDR3 DNA sequence: TGTGCCAACAGCACAGGGGGCAACACCGGGGAGCTGTTTTTT.